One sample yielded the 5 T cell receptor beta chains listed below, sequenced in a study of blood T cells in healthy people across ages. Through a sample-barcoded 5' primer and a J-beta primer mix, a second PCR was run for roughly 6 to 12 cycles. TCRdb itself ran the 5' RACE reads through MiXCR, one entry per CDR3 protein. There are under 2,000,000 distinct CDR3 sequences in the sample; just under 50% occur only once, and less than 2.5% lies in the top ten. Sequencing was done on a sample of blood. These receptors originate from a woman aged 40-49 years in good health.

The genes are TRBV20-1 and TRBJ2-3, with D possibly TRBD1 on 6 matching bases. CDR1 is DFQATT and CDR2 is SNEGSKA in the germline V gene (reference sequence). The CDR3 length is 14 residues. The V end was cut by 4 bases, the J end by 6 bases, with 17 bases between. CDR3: CSAIPLGRGDTQYF. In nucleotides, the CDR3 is TGCAGTGCTATCCCCCTCGGAAGGGGGGATACGCAGTATTTT.

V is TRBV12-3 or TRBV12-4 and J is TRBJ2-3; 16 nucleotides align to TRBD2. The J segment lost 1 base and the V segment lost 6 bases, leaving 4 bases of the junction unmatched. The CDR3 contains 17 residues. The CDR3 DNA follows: TGTGCCAGCAGCGGGACTAGCGGGGGGGCCCGCACAGATACGCAGTATTTT. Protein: CASSGTSGGARTDTQYF.

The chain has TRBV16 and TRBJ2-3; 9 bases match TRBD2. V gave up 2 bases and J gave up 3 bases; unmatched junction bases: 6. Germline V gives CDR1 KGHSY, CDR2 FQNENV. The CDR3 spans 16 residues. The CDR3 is CASSQLASGKTDTQYF. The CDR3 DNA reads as TGTGCCAGCAGCCAACTGGCTAGCGGGAAAACAGATACGCAGTATTTT.

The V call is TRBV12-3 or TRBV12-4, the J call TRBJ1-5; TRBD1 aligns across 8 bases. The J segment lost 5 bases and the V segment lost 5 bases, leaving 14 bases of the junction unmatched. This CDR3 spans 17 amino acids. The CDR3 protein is CASSPRQGNSVYQPQHF. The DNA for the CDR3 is TGTGCCAGCAGTCCGCGACAGGGGAATTCTGTCTATCAGCCCCAGCATTTT.

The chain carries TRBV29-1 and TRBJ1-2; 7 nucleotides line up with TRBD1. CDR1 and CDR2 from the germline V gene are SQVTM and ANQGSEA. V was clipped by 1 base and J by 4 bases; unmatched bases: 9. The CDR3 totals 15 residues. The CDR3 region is CSVEGRGGSRYGYTF. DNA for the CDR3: TGCAGCGTTGAAGGGAGAGGGGGCAGCCGCTATGGCTACACCTTC. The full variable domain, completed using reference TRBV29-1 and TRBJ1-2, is SAVISQKPSRDICQRGTSLTIQCQVDSQVTMMFWYRQQPGQSLTLIATANQGSEATYESGFVIDKFPISRPNLTFSTLTVSNMSPEDSSIYLCSVEGRGGSRYGYTFGSGTRLTVV.